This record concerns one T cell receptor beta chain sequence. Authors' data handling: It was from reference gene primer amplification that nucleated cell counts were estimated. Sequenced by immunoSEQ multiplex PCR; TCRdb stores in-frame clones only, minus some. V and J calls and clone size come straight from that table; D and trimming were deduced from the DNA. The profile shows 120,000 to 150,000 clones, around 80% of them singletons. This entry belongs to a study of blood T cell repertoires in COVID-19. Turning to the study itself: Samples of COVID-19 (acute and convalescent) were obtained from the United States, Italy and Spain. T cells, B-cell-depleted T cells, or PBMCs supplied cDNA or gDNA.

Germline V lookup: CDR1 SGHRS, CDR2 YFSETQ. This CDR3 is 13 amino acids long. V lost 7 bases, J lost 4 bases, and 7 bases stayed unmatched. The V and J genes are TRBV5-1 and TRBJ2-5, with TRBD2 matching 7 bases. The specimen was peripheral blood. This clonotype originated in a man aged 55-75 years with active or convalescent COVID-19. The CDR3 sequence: CASSYGGRETQYF. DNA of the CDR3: TGCGCCAGCTCCTACGGCGGGAGAGAGACCCAGTACTTC. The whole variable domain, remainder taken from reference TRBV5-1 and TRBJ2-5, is KAGVTQTPRYLIKTRGQQVTLSCSPISGHRSVSWYQQTPGQGLQFLFEYFSETQRNKGNFPGRFSGRQFSNSRSEMNVSTLELGDSALYLCASSYGGRETQYFGPGTRLLVL.